This T cell receptor beta chain was profiled in a study of blood T cells in healthy people across ages. The CDR3 has 15 residues. CDR1 is MDHEN and CDR2 is SYDVKM in the germline V gene. Primers used in a second PCR of about 6 to 11 cycles were a sample-barcoded 5' primer and a J-beta primer mix. TCRdb analysed the 5' RACE reads with MiXCR anew, one entry per CDR3 protein. The sample lists approximately 800,000 distinct CDR3 sequences, roughly 24% occurring once. The authors extracted at least 5.5 micrograms of total RNA per sample. This clonotype turned up a few times. The same data also went into a second study, on T cells of mothers and their children. That source adds: The authors added sample barcodes and 2-4 random nucleotides using the M1S primer of the second PCR.

The chain combines TRBV28 with TRBJ2-5, with 9 bases that match TRBD1. The better agreement between TRBJ2-7 and the DNA end casts doubt on the J call. The clonotype originates from a boy under 18 in good health. The sample taken for sequencing was blood. The CDR3 protein is CASSPLTGGSYEQYF. CDR3 bases: TGTGCCAGCAGTCCTTTGACAGGGGGATCCTACGAGCAGTACTTC.